The 11 T cell receptor beta chains given below trace back to one sample, sequenced in a study of cytomegalovirus exposure and HLA in healthy donors. PCR primers comprised 60 Vbeta and 13 Jbeta primers. Sequencing was performed with immunoSEQ multiplex PCR; in TCRdb, only in-frame clones are kept and a portion is missing. This repertoire shows 130,000 to 150,000 clones, about 82% found once; its top ten account for 2% to 2.5%. The sequenced sample consisted of PBMCs. Every receptor here comes from a man aged 25 to 45 in good health and CMV-seronegative.

This chain connects TRBV6-1 to TRBJ1-4, with 7 bases identical to TRBD1. The CDR3 runs to 15 residues. CDR1 is MNHNS and CDR2 is SASEGT in the germline V gene. The J segment lost 6 bases and the V segment lost 3 bases, leaving 7 bases of the junction unmatched. The CDR3 loop reads CASSDGVTGDEKLFF. The CDR3 DNA reads TGTGCCAGCAGTGATGGCGTAACAGGGGATGAAAAACTGTTTTTT.

The chain uses TRBV7-8 and TRBJ2-1; TRBD1 aligns across 9 bases. This CDR3 comprises 16 residues. The junction had 9 bases not matched to a gene; V was cut back by 1 base and J by 8 bases. Germline lookup yields CDR1 SGHVS and CDR2 FQNEAQ. The CDR3 is CASSLVGTGSIHEQFF. CDR3 DNA: TGTGCCAGCAGCTTAGTTGGGACAGGGTCTATCCATGAGCAGTTCTTC.

The chain employs TRBV5-1 and TRBJ1-2; TRBD1 matches at 7 bases. Germline V lookup: CDR1 SGHRS, CDR2 YFSETQ. CDR3 size: 13 residues. The junction had 2 bases not matched to a gene; V was cut back by 3 bases and J by 3 bases. In DNA form, the CDR3 reads TGCGCCAGCAGCTCACAGGGGTACTATGGCTACACCTTC. It yields the protein CASSSQGYYGYTF.

This rearrangement joins TRBV14 to TRBJ2-7, with a weak D call TRBD2 (6 bases). The CDR3 is 17 residues long. V shed 4 bases and J shed 3 bases, with 22 bases lying between them. Germline CDR1 SGHDN, CDR2 FVKESK. The CDR3 loop is CASSLGSPLGFNYEQYF. In nucleotides, the CDR3 is TGTGCCAGCAGCCTCGGGAGCCCCCTGGGATTTAACTACGAGCAGTACTTC. The variable domain in full, completed from reference TRBV14 and TRBJ2-7, reads EAGVTQFPSHSVIEKGQTVTLRCDPISGHDNLYWYRRVMGKEIKFLLHFVKESKQDESGMPNNRFLAERTGGTYSTLKVQPAELEDSGVYFCASSLGSPLGFNYEQYFGPGTRLTVT.

J is TRBJ2-7 and V is TRBV6-5, with 8 bases aligning to TRBD2. With V trimmed by 5 bases and J by 3 bases, 9 bases remained unmatched. Germline V gene sequence: CDR1 MNHEY, CDR2 SVGAGI. CDR3 length: 15 amino acids. This CDR3 is CASSNSGAFNYEQYF. CDR3 in DNA: TGTGCCAGCAGTAATAGCGGGGCCTTTAACTACGAGCAGTACTTC.

The chain has TRBV7-2 and TRBJ2-1, with TRBD2 matching 10 bases. This CDR3 is 13 amino acids long. Germline V gives CDR1 SGHTA, CDR2 FQGNSA. V dropped 5 bases and J dropped 15; count of bases not matched to a gene: 10. The CDR3, as DNA: TGTGCCAGCAGCGCCCTAGCGGGGGCGCCGAGGTTCTTC. Translated, it gives CASSALAGAPRFF.

The V call is TRBV2, the J call TRBJ1-1, with D tentatively TRBD1 (6 bases). V lost 11 bases and J 1 base, leaving 14 bases between the germline ends. The CDR3 has 13 amino acids. The germline gives CDR1 SNHLY, CDR2 FYNNEI. The CDR3 sequence is CAPQGPSNTEAFF. DNA for the CDR3: TGTGCCCCACAGGGACCTTCGAACACTGAAGCTTTCTTT. The whole variable domain, remainder taken from reference TRBV2 and TRBJ1-1, is EPEVTQTPSHQVTQMGQEVILRCVPISNHLYFYWYRQILGQKVEFLVSFYNNEISEKSEIFDDQFSVERPDGSNFTLKIRSTKLEDSAMYFCAPQGPSNTEAFFGQGTRLTVV.

J is TRBJ1-2 and V is TRBV5-6, with 11 nucleotides matching TRBD1. The CDR3 length is 16 residues. CDR1 SGHDT and CDR2 YYEEEE come from the germline V gene. V lost 4 bases to trimming and J lost 8 bases; unmatched junction nucleotides: 13. The CDR3, as DNA: TGTGCCAGCAGCCGCCAGCGGACAGGGGGCGGCAGAGGCTACACCTTC. Amino acids: CASSRQRTGGGRGYTF.

This chain joins TRBV9 and TRBJ2-7; TRBD2 might be the D (5 bases). Germline CDR1 SGDLS, CDR2 YYNGEE. This CDR3 has 13 residues. Trimming removed 3 bases at V and 7 bases at J, with 14 bases between. The CDR3 coding sequence is TGTGCCAGCAGCGCGAACGGGGTGGCAGAGCAGTACTTC. It yields the protein CASSANGVAEQYF.

The chain links TRBV7-9 to TRBJ2-3; TRBD1 aligns across 10 bases. Germline V lookup: CDR1 SEHNR, CDR2 FQNEAQ (reference sequence). The CDR3 loop spans 14 amino acids. The trim removed 5 bases at V and 5 bases at J, leaving 4 bases unmatched. The CDR3 sequence is CASSRDRGLDTQYF. In DNA form, the CDR3 reads TGTGCCAGCAGCCGAGACAGGGGGCTAGATACGCAGTATTTT.

The chain joins TRBV28 to TRBJ1-5; tentatively, D is TRBD1 (5 bases). CDR1 and CDR2 (germline): MDHEN, SYDVKM. This CDR3 is 14 amino acids long. Trimming shortened V by 8 bases and J by 4 bases, and 15 bases separated the two germline ends. Here the CDR3 reads CASDLQAVNQPQHF. DNA of the CDR3: TGTGCCAGCGATTTACAGGCCGTTAATCAGCCCCAGCATTTT.